The rows below give T cell receptor beta chains drawn from one sample of a study of control samples from healthy donors and cancer patients. The method was immunoSEQ multiplex PCR; TCRdb's version includes in-frame clones alone and lacks a portion of them. The table records about 170,000 clones, 85% to 95% of them present only once. Sequenced input: blood. The receptors derive from a woman in her sixties or seventies in good health. Each CDR3 is given with its conserved first and last residue. A D gene is named only where the DNA matches it firmly. Only some rows state a clone size, as once, few, many or a class for expanded clones.

v_gene: TRBV7-6
abundance: once
len: 15
d_gene: .
j_gene: TRBJ1-1
CDR3nt: TGTGCCAGCAGCTTAGGCACGGGTCCGGGAACTGAAGCTTTCTTT
CDR3aa: CASSLGTGPGTEAFF

v_gene: TRBV12-3/TRBV12-4
abundance: .
len: 13
d_gene: TRBD1
j_gene: TRBJ1-5
CDR3nt: TGTGCCAGCAGCCCAGGGGGGGGACAGCCCCAGCATTTT
CDR3aa: CASSPGGGQPQHF

v_gene: TRBV7-8
abundance: once
len: 15
d_gene: TRBD1
j_gene: TRBJ1-1
CDR3nt: TGTGCCAGCAGCTTTCACGACAGGGGGAACACTGAAGCTTTCTTT
CDR3aa: CASSFHDRGNTEAFF

v_gene: TRBV4-3
abundance: few
len: 16
d_gene: .
j_gene: TRBJ1-1
CDR3nt: TGCGCCAGCAGCCAAGATCAATCAGGGTCCCACACTGAAGCTTTCTTT
CDR3aa: CASSQDQSGSHTEAFF

v_gene: TRBV7-9
abundance: .
len: 16
d_gene: .
j_gene: TRBJ1-5
CDR3nt: TGTGCCAGCAGCTTATATTTAGGAGATAGCAATCAGCCCCAGCATTTT
CDR3aa: CASSLYLGDSNQPQHF

v_gene: TRBV5-6
abundance: .
len: 16
d_gene: .
j_gene: TRBJ1-2
CDR3nt: TGTGCCAGCAGCTTGGTAGGCTCCGGATCTGCGTATGGCTACACCTTC
CDR3aa: CASSLVGSGSAYGYTF

v_gene: TRBV5-6
abundance: .
len: 15
d_gene: .
j_gene: TRBJ1-1
CDR3nt: TGTCCCAGCAGCTGGGTGCGGGGGGGGAACACTGAAGCTTTCTTT
CDR3aa: CPSSWVRGGNTEAFF

v_gene: TRBV10-3
abundance: .
len: 13
d_gene: .
j_gene: TRBJ1-2
CDR3nt: TGTGCCATCAGGACTGAGGGGAACTATGGCTACACCTTC
CDR3aa: CAIRTEGNYGYTF

v_gene: TRBV9
abundance: .
len: 14
d_gene: TRBD1
j_gene: TRBJ1-1
CDR3nt: TGTGCCAGCAGCGTAGTAACAGGGGACACTGAAGCTTTCTTT
CDR3aa: CASSVVTGDTEAFF

v_gene: TRBV7-7
abundance: .
len: 17
d_gene: .
j_gene: TRBJ2-1
CDR3nt: TGTGCCAGCAAGCGGGTCTTCGGGGGCCAGGGGGGCAATGAGCAGTTCTTC
CDR3aa: CASKRVFGGQGGNEQFF

v_gene: TRBV5-1
abundance: .
len: 16
d_gene: .
j_gene: TRBJ1-1
CDR3nt: TGCGCCAGCAGCTCTGGACTCATCCCAATGAACACTGAAGCTTTCTTT
CDR3aa: CASSSGLIPMNTEAFF

v_gene: TRBV9
abundance: .
len: 14
d_gene: .
j_gene: TRBJ1-1
CDR3nt: TGTGCCAGCAGCGTAGAGGTCGCGGATAGTGAAGCTTTCTTT
CDR3aa: CASSVEVADSEAFF

v_gene: TRBV18
abundance: once
len: 15
d_gene: TRBD1
j_gene: TRBJ1-4
CDR3nt: TGTGCCAGCTCACCGCCGGGACAGGGGTCCGAAAAACTGTTTTTT
CDR3aa: CASSPPGQGSEKLFF

v_gene: TRBV30
abundance: once
len: 11
d_gene: .
j_gene: TRBJ1-1
CDR3nt: TGTGCCTGGAGTGTGGGCTGGGCAGCTTTCTTT
CDR3aa: CAWSVGWAAFF

v_gene: TRBV12-3/TRBV12-4
abundance: few
len: 12
d_gene: .
j_gene: TRBJ1-2
CDR3nt: TGTGCCAGCAGTTTGCCCGGGGAGGGCTACACCTTC
CDR3aa: CASSLPGEGYTF

v_gene: TRBV11-2
abundance: .
len: 14
d_gene: .
j_gene: TRBJ1-2
CDR3nt: TGTGCCAGCAGCTTAGATGCGGCGGGTGATGGCTACACCTTC
CDR3aa: CASSLDAAGDGYTF

v_gene: TRBV21-1
abundance: .
len: 13
d_gene: .
j_gene: TRBJ2-5
CDR3nt: TGTGCCAGCAGCATTGACAGACAAGAGACCCAGTACTTC
CDR3aa: CASSIDRQETQYF

v_gene: TRBV12-3/TRBV12-4
abundance: .
len: 12
d_gene: .
j_gene: TRBJ1-2
CDR3nt: TGTGCCAGCAGTTTAGTTGGATATGGCTACACCTTC
CDR3aa: CASSLVGYGYTF

v_gene: TRBV23-1
abundance: once
len: 15
d_gene: TRBD1
j_gene: TRBJ1-2
CDR3nt: TGCGCCAGCAGTCAATCTAACAGGGGGAACTATGGCTACACCTTC
CDR3aa: CASSQSNRGNYGYTF

v_gene: TRBV15
abundance: .
len: 17
d_gene: .
j_gene: TRBJ2-7
CDR3nt: TGTGCCACCATCACTAAGACCGGGAGTCCTAATAGCTACGAGCAGTACTTC
CDR3aa: CATITKTGSPNSYEQYF

v_gene: TRBV6-2/TRBV6-3
abundance: .
len: 16
d_gene: TRBD1
j_gene: TRBJ1-5
CDR3nt: TGTGCCAGCAGTTACTCCTGGACAGGGGCCAATCAGCCCCAGCATTTT
CDR3aa: CASSYSWTGANQPQHF

v_gene: TRBV6-5
abundance: .
len: 14
d_gene: TRBD2
j_gene: TRBJ2-3
CDR3nt: TGTGCCAGCAGGGAGCGGGGGGGCACAGATACGCAGTATTTT
CDR3aa: CASRERGGTDTQYF

v_gene: TRBV27
abundance: .
len: 15
d_gene: .
j_gene: TRBJ1-4
CDR3nt: TGTGCCAGCAGCTATATGGGGCAGGGAGGTCAAAAACTGTTTTTT
CDR3aa: CASSYMGQGGQKLFF

v_gene: TRBV2
abundance: few
len: 15
d_gene: .
j_gene: TRBJ1-5
CDR3nt: TGTGCCAGCAGTGAACAGGGTGGTAGCAATCAGCCCCAGCATTTT
CDR3aa: CASSEQGGSNQPQHF

v_gene: TRBV6-5
abundance: .
len: 15
d_gene: .
j_gene: TRBJ1-2
CDR3nt: TGTGCCAGCAGTTCGTACGGGGAGGCGGACTATGGCTACACCTTC
CDR3aa: CASSSYGEADYGYTF

v_gene: TRBV4-2
abundance: once
len: 15
d_gene: TRBD1
j_gene: TRBJ1-5
CDR3nt: TGTGCCAGCAGCCAAGATGGACAGGGGAATCAGCCCCAGCATTTT
CDR3aa: CASSQDGQGNQPQHF

v_gene: TRBV11-2
abundance: .
len: 17
d_gene: TRBD1
j_gene: TRBJ1-1
CDR3nt: TGTGCCAGCAGCTTAGATGGCCCGGGACAGGGAAACACTGAAGCTTTCTTT
CDR3aa: CASSLDGPGQGNTEAFF

v_gene: TRBV5-1
abundance: .
len: 16
d_gene: TRBD1
j_gene: TRBJ1-2
CDR3nt: TGCGCCAGCAGCGGAGGGACAGGAGGTTCGCGCTATGGCTACACCTTC
CDR3aa: CASSGGTGGSRYGYTF

v_gene: TRBV9
abundance: .
len: 15
d_gene: TRBD2
j_gene: TRBJ2-3
CDR3nt: TGTGCCAGCAGCGTACTGAGCGGGGGGGCGGATACGCAGTATTTT
CDR3aa: CASSVLSGGADTQYF

v_gene: TRBV5-1
abundance: .
len: 15
d_gene: .
j_gene: TRBJ1-1
CDR3nt: TGCGCCAGCAGCTTAGGGTGGGGCGAGAACACTGAAGCTTTCTTT
CDR3aa: CASSLGWGENTEAFF

v_gene: TRBV6-2/TRBV6-3
abundance: .
len: 14
d_gene: .
j_gene: TRBJ1-6
CDR3nt: TGTGCCAGCAGTCCGTCAGGCATCAATTCACCCCTCCACTTT
CDR3aa: CASSPSGINSPLHF

v_gene: TRBV3-1/TRBV3-2
abundance: .
len: 15
d_gene: .
j_gene: TRBJ2-2
CDR3nt: TGTGCCAGCAGCAGCCGGACAGCAACTTTTGGGGAGCTGTTTTTT
CDR3aa: CASSSRTATFGELFF

v_gene: TRBV6-2/TRBV6-3
abundance: .
len: 15
d_gene: TRBD2
j_gene: TRBJ2-5
CDR3nt: TGTGCCAGCAGCACTAGCGGGGGCTCCCAAGAGACCCAGTACTTC
CDR3aa: CASSTSGGSQETQYF

v_gene: TRBV18
abundance: .
len: 14
d_gene: .
j_gene: TRBJ1-4
CDR3nt: TGTGCCAGCTCACCGGGTGCAACTAATGAAAAACTGTTTTTT
CDR3aa: CASSPGATNEKLFF

v_gene: TRBV10-3
abundance: .
len: 15
d_gene: TRBD1
j_gene: TRBJ1-4
CDR3nt: TGTGCCATCAGGGGCACAGGGGGCGCTGGGGAAAAACTGTTTTTT
CDR3aa: CAIRGTGGAGEKLFF

v_gene: TRBV5-1
abundance: .
len: 14
d_gene: .
j_gene: TRBJ2-7
CDR3nt: TGCGCCAGCAGCTTGGCCCTCAGGGCCCACGAGCAGTACTTC
CDR3aa: CASSLALRAHEQYF

v_gene: TRBV12-3/TRBV12-4
abundance: .
len: 13
d_gene: .
j_gene: TRBJ1-2
CDR3nt: TGTGCCAGCAGTTGGACAGCTAACTATGGCTACACCTTC
CDR3aa: CASSWTANYGYTF